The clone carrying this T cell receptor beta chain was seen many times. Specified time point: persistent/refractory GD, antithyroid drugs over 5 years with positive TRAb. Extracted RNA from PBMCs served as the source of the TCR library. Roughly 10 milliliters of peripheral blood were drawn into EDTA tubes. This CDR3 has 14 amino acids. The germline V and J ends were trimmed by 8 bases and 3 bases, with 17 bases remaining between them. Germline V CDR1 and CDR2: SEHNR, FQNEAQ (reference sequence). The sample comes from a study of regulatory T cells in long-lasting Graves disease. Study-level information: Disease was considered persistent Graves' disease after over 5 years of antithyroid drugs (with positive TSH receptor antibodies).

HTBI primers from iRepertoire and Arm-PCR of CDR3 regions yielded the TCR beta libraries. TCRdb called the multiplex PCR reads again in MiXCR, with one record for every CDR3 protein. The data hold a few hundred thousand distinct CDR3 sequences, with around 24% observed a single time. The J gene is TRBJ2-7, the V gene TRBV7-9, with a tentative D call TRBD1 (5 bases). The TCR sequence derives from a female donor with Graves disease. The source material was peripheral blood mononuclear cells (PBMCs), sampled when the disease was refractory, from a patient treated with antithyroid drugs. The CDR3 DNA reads TGTGCCAGCTCCGACAGTCGCGATTACTACGAGCAGTACTTC. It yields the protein CASSDSRDYYEQYF.